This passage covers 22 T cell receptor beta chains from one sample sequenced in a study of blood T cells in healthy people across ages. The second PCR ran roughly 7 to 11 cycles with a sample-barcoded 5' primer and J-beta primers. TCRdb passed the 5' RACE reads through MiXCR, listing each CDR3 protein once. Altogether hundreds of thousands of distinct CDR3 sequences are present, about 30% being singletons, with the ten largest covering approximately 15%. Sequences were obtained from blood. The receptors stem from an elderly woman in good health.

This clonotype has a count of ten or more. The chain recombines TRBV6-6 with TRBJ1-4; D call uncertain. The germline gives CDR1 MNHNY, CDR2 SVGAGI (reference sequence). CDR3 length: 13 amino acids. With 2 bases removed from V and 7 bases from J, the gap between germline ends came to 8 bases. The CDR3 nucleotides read TGTGCCAGCAGTTACGGGCTTGGTGAAAAACTGTTTTTT. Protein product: CASSYGLGEKLFF.

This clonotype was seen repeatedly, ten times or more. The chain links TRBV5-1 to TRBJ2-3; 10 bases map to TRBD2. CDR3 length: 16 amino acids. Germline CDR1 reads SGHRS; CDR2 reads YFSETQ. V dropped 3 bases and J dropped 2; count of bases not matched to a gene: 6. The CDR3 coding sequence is TGCGCCAGCAGCTGGAGACTAGCGGGTCACACAGATACGCAGTATTTT. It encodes CASSWRLAGHTDTQYF.

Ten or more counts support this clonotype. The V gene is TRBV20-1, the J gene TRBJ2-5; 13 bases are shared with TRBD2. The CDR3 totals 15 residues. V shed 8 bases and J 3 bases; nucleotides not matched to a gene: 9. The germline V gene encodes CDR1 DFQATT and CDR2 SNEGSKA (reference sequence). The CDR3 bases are TGCAGTCCCGCGACTAGCGGGGGGCCCGAAGAGACCCAGTACTTC. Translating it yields CSPATSGGPEETQYF.

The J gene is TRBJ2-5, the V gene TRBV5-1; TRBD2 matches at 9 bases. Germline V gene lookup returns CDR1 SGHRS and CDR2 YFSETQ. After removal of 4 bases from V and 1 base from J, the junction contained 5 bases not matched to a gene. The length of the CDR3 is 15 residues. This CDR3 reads CASSNSGGLQETQYF. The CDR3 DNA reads TGCGCCAGCAGCAATAGCGGGGGTCTCCAAGAGACCCAGTACTTC.

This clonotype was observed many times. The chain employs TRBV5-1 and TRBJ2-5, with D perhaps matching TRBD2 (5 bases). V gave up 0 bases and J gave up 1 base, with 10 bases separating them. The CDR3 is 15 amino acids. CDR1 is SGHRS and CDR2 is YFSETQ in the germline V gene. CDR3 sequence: CASSLGAGLQETQYF. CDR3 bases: TGCGCCAGCAGCTTGGGTGCGGGCCTCCAAGAGACCCAGTACTTC.

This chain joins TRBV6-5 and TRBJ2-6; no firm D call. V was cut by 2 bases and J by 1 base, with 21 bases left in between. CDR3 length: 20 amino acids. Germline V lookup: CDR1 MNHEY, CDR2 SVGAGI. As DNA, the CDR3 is TGTGCCAGCAGTTACCCCGGACGGAAGAGGATATCGTCTGGGGCCAACGTCCTGACTTTC. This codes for CASSYPGRKRISSGANVLTF.

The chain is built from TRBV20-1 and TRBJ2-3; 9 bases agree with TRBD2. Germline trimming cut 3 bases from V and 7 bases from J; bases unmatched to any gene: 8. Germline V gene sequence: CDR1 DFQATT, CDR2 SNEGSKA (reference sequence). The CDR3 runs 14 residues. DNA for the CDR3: TGCAGTGCTAGGATCAGCGGGAGGCCTAATACGCAGTATTTT. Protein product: CSARISGRPNTQYF.

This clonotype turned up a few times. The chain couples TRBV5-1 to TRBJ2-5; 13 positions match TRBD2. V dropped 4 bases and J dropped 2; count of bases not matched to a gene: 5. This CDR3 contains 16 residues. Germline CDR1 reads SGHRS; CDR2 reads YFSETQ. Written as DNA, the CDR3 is TGCGCCAGCAGCACAACTAGCGGGGGGGCACAAGAGACCCAGTACTTC. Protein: CASSTTSGGAQETQYF.

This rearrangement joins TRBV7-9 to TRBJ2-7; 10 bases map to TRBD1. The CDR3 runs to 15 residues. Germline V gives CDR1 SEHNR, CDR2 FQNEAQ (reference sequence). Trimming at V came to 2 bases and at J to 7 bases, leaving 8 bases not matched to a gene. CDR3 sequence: CASSLLTGGVREQYF. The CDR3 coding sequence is TGTGCCAGCAGCTTACTGACAGGGGGCGTTCGGGAGCAGTACTTC. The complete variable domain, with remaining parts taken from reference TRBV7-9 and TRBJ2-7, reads DTGVSQNPRHKITKRGQNVTFRCDPISEHNRLYWYRQTLGQGPEFLTYFQNEAQLEKSRLLSDRFSAERPKGSFSTLEIQRTEQGDSAMYLCASSLLTGGVREQYFGPGTRLTVT.

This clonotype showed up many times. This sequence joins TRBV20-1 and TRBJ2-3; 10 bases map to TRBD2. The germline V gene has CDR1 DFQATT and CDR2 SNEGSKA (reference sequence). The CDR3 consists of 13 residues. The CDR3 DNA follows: TGCAGCGCACAGCGGGGGGGCTCAGATACGCAGTATTTT. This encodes CSAQRGGSDTQYF.

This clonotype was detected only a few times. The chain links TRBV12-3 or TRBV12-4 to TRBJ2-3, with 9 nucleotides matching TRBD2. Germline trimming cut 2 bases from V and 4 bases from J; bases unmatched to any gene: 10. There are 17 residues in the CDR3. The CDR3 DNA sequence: TGTGCCAGCAGTTTATCCGGCGGGGGGGTGAGCGCAGATACGCAGTATTTT. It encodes CASSLSGGGVSADTQYF.

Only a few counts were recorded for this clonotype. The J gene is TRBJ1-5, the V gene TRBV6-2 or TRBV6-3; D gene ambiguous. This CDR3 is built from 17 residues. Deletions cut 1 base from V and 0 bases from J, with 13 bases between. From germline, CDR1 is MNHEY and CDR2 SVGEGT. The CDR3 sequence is CASSYFGNTYSNQPQHF. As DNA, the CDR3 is TGTGCCAGCAGTTACTTCGGGAACACCTATAGCAATCAGCCCCAGCATTTT.

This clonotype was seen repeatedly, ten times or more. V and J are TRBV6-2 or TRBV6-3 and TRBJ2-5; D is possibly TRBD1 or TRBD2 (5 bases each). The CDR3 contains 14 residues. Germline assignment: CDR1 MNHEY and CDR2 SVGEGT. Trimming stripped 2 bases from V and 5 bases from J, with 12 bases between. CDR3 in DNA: TGTGCCAGCAGTTACCATCAGGGCGGGGAGACCCAGTACTTC. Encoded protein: CASSYHQGGETQYF.

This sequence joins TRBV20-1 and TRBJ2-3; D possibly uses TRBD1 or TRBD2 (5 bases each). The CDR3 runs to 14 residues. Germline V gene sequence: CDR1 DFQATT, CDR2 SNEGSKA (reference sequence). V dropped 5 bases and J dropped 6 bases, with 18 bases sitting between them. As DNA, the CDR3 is TGCAGTGCTCTACCGGGACCCCCAACGGATACGCAGTATTTT. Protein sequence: CSALPGPPTDTQYF.

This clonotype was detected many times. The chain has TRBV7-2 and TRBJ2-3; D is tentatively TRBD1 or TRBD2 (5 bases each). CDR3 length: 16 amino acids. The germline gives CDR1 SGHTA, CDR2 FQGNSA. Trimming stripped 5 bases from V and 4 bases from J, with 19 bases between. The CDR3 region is CASSKGPIGSPDTQYF. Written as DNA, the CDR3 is TGTGCCAGCAGCAAGGGACCCATCGGGTCCCCAGATACGCAGTATTTT.

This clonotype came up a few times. Here the CDR3 DNA reads TGTGCCAGCAGTTACAGGCTAGCGGGGGGACTGAACACCGGGGAGCTGTTTTTT. Translation: CASSYRLAGGLNTGELFF. The chain has TRBV6-2 or TRBV6-3 and TRBJ2-2; 11 positions agree with TRBD2. The V gene's germline CDR1 is MNHEY and CDR2 SVGEGT. Trimming removed 2 bases from V and 1 base from J; junction bases left unmatched: 6. This CDR3 contains 18 residues.

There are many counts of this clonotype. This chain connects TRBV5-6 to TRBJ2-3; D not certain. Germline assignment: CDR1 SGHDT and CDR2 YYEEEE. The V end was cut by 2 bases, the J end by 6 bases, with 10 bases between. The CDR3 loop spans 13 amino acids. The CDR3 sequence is CASSFGRVDTQYF. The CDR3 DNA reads TGTGCCAGCAGCTTCGGACGCGTGGATACGCAGTATTTT. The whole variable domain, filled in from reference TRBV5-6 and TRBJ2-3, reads DAGVTQSPTHLIKTRGQQVTLRCSPKSGHDTVSWYQQALGQGPQFIFQYYEEEERQRGNFPDRFSGHQFPNYSSELNVNALLLGDSALYLCASSFGRVDTQYFGPGTRLTVL.

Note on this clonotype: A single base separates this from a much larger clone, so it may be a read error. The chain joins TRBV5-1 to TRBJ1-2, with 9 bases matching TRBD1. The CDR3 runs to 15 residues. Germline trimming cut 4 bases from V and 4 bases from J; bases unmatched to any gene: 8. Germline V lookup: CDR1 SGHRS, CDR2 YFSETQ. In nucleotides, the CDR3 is TGCGCCAGCAGCGGACCGGGACAGGGTAGCTATGGCTACACCTTC. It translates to CASSGPGQGSYGYTF.

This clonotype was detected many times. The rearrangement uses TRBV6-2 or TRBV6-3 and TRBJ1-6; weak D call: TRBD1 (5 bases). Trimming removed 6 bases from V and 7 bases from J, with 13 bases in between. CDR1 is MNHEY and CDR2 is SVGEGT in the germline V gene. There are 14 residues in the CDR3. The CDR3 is CASSSIWGNSPLHF. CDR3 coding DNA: TGTGCCAGCAGCTCGATATGGGGGAATTCACCCCTCCACTTT.

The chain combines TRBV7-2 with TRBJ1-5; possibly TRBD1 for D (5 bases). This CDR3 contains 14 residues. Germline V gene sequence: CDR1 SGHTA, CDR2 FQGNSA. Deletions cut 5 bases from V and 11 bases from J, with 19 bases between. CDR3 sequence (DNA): TGTGCCAGCAGCCCCGTGGGGGGTGGTGTCGCCCAGCATTTT. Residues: CASSPVGGGVAQHF.

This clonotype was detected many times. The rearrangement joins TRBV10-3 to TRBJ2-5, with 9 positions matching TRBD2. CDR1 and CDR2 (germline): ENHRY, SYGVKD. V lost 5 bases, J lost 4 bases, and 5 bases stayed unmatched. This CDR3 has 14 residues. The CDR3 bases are TGTGCCATCAGTTCCGGGACTAGCTTAGAGACCCAGTACTTC. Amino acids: CAISSGTSLETQYF.

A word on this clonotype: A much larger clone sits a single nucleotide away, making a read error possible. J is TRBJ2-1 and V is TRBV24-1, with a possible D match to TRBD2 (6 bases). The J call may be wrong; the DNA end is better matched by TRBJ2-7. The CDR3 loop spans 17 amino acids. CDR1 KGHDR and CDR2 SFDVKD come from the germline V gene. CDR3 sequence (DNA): TGTGCCACCAGTGATTCTTCGGCCGCGGGGTCCTACAATGAGCAGTACTTC. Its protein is CATSDSSAAGSYNEQYF.